The 28 T cell receptor beta chains below come from one sample, sequenced in a study of T cells after yellow fever vaccination. From the 5' RACE reads, TCRdb called clonotypes with MiXCR, one entry per CDR3 protein. Among roughly 340,000 distinct CDR3 sequences listed, 8.5% to 10% were seen once. Sequences were derived from PBMCs, sampled on the day of the first yellow fever vaccination. These receptors all come from a man in his late teens or twenties who received the YFV17D yellow fever vaccine.

This chain connects TRBV7-6 to TRBJ1-3, with a possible D match to TRBD1 (5 bases). The germline V gene has CDR1 SGHVS and CDR2 FNYEAQ. V was shortened by 3 bases and J by 0 bases, with 9 bases between the two germline ends. This CDR3 comprises 15 residues. The CDR3 protein is CASSFGANSGNTIYF. The DNA of the CDR3 is TGTGCCAGCAGCTTTGGGGCGAACTCTGGAAACACCATATATTTT.

This chain uses TRBV7-3 with TRBJ2-3; TRBD2 aligns across 7 bases. Looked up from germline, CDR1 is SGHTA and CDR2 is FQGTGA. CDR3 length: 17 residues. Losses at the gene ends were 1 base for V and 7 bases for J; bases not matched to a gene: 14. CDR3 nucleotide sequence: TGTGCCAGCAGCTTAAGGTCTTCGAGGAGCGGGGAACATACGCAGTATTTT. It encodes CASSLRSSRSGEHTQYF.

This clonotype was seen a few times. This chain uses TRBV5-1 with TRBJ2-6; no firm D call. V shed 2 bases and J shed 0 bases, with 6 bases lying between them. Germline CDR1 is SGHRS and CDR2 is YFSETQ. CDR3 length: 15 amino acids. CDR3 sequence (DNA): TGCGCCAGCAGCTTTAGCCCCTCTGGGGCCAACGTCCTGACTTTC. Translating gives CASSFSPSGANVLTF.

This clonotype was counted a few times. This chain joins TRBV12-3 or TRBV12-4 and TRBJ1-2; D gene ambiguous. Trimming removed 10 bases at V and 4 bases at J, with 16 bases between. CDR3 length: 13 residues. The CDR3, as DNA: TGTGCCATCGACTCATTAGTTGTCTATGGCTACACCTTC. This encodes CAIDSLVVYGYTF.

The chain couples TRBV14 to TRBJ1-6; D gene uncertain. V was shortened by 4 bases and J by 6 bases, with 7 bases between the two germline ends. The CDR3 runs to 13 residues. Germline V CDR1 and CDR2: SGHDN, FVKESK. CDR3 residues: CASSLGLNSPLHF. The DNA for the CDR3 is TGTGCCAGCAGCCTAGGACTTAATTCACCCCTCCACTTT.

The gene calls are TRBV30 and TRBJ2-7, with D hard to call. The V end lost 4 bases, the J end lost 7 bases, and 14 bases lay between the germline ends. Germline loops: CDR1 GTSNPN, CDR2 SVGIG (reference sequence). The CDR3 is 12 residues long. The CDR3 loop reads CAWTPLFGEQYF. The CDR3 DNA sequence: TGTGCCTGGACTCCCCTTTTCGGGGAGCAGTACTTC.

Only a few counts were recorded for this clonotype. The chain employs TRBV6-5 and TRBJ2-5; weak D call: TRBD1 (6 bases). The CDR3 has 12 amino acids. Per germline, CDR1 MNHEY and CDR2 SVGAGI. V gave up 8 bases and J gave up 3 bases, with 10 bases separating them. The DNA for the CDR3 is TGTGCCAGCGGGGCAGGGGAAGAGACCCAGTACTTC. Residues: CASGAGEETQYF.

This clonotype was detected many times. The V call is TRBV7-2, the J call TRBJ2-3, with TRBD2 identical over 8 bases. Per germline, CDR1 SGHTA and CDR2 FQGNSA. The CDR3 loop spans 17 amino acids. With 2 bases clipped from V and 4 bases from J, the junction kept 11 bases outside the gene matches. CDR3 sequence: CASSLLSGGFGADTQYF. For the CDR3, the DNA is TGTGCCAGCAGCTTACTATCGGGGGGGTTCGGTGCAGATACGCAGTATTTT.

This CDR3 reads CASSLGSSPSTDTQYF. In DNA, the CDR3 is TGCGCCAGCAGCTTGGGAAGCTCCCCTAGCACAGATACGCAGTATTTT. The chain combines TRBV5-1 with TRBJ2-3; D remains unclear. CDR3 size: 16 residues. CDR1 is SGHRS, CDR2 YFSETQ, per germline. Trimming shortened V by 0 bases and J by 0 bases, and 11 bases separated the two germline ends.

The chain recombines TRBV12-3 or TRBV12-4 with TRBJ2-4; D remains ambiguous. CDR3 size: 15 residues. V was shortened by 5 bases and J by 0 bases, with 11 bases between the two germline ends. The CDR3 coding sequence is TGTGCCAGCAGTAAAGACGGTCTAGCCAAAAACATTCAGTACTTC. Translated: CASSKDGLAKNIQYF.

The gene calls are TRBV12-3 or TRBV12-4 and TRBJ1-1; D is unresolved. The CDR3 length is 15 residues. V was clipped by 5 bases and J by 1 base, with 14 bases between them. In nucleotides, the CDR3 is TGTGCCAGCAGTCCGCACTTGGGAGAGAACACTGAAGCTTTCTTT. Translating it yields CASSPHLGENTEAFF.

This clonotype has only a few counts. The rearrangement links TRBV2 to TRBJ2-2; D not resolved. This CDR3 contains 15 residues. Trimming pared 2 bases from V and 0 bases from J, leaving 7 bases between. Germline-derived CDR1 and CDR2 are SNHLY and FYNNEI. The CDR3 here is CASSETDPNTGELFF. CDR3 coding DNA: TGTGCCAGCAGTGAAACAGACCCGAACACCGGGGAGCTGTTTTTT.

This clonotype was observed many times. The chain has TRBV7-2 and TRBJ1-5; D unclear. Germline lookup yields CDR1 SGHTA and CDR2 FQGNSA. The V and J ends lost 1 base and 5 bases respectively, with 6 bases between them. This CDR3 is built from 13 residues. The chain's CDR3 is CASSLDPYQPQHF. The DNA of the CDR3 is TGTGCCAGCAGCTTAGACCCTTATCAGCCCCAGCATTTT.

This chain links TRBV5-1 with TRBJ2-7; maybe TRBD1 (5 bases). Germline-derived CDR1 and CDR2 are SGHRS and YFSETQ. Trimming shortened V by 1 base and J by 9 bases, and 17 bases separated the two germline ends. The CDR3 spans 14 residues. The CDR3 here is CASSLSGAPSPQYV. CDR3 in DNA: TGCGCCAGCAGCTTGTCTGGGGCCCCGTCCCCGCAGTACGTC.

The CDR3 spells CASSLGGATEAFF. CDR3 bases: TGTGCCAGCAGCTTAGGGGGGGCTACTGAAGCTTTCTTT. This sequence joins TRBV7-9 and TRBJ1-1, with a tentative D call TRBD1 (6 bases). Looked up from germline, CDR1 is SEHNR and CDR2 is FQNEAQ (reference sequence). The CDR3 is 13 amino acids. The V end lost 1 base, the J end lost 5 bases, and 8 bases lay between the germline ends. The complete variable domain, with remaining parts taken from reference TRBV7-9 and TRBJ1-1, reads DTGVSQNPRHKITKRGQNVTFRCDPISEHNRLYWYRQTLGQGPEFLTYFQNEAQLEKSRLLSDRFSAERPKGSFSTLEIQRTEQGDSAMYLCASSLGGATEAFFGQGTRLTVV.

This clonotype has a count of ten or more. The chain carries TRBV11-1 and TRBJ1-6, with 10 bases that match TRBD1. Germline V lookup: CDR1 SGHAT, CDR2 FQDESV (reference sequence). The CDR3 contains 18 residues. The V and J ends lost 6 bases and 3 bases, in that order; junction bases with no gene match: 11. CDR3 nucleotides: TGTGCCAGCAGTCGGAGACAGGGGGCTCACCTCTATAATTCACCCCTCCACTTT. Protein product: CASSRRQGAHLYNSPLHF.

The V gene is TRBV25-1, the J gene TRBJ2-3, with 14 positions matching TRBD2. In germline, CDR1 is MGHDK, CDR2 SYGVNS. Trimming cost V 6 bases and J 4 bases; bases outside gene matches: 3. CDR3 length: 15 amino acids. The CDR3 sequence: CASRGTSGGADTQYF. The CDR3 DNA sequence: TGTGCCAGCAGGGGGACTAGCGGGGGAGCAGATACGCAGTATTTT. Drawing the rest from reference TRBV25-1 and TRBJ2-3, the complete variable domain is EADIYQTPRYLVIGTGKKITLECSQTMGHDKMYWYQQDPGMELHLIHYSYGVNSTEKGDLSSESTVSRIRTEHFPLTLESARPSHTSQYLCASRGTSGGADTQYFGPGTRLTVL.

This CDR3 is CASSQGRQGPYNEQFF. The CDR3 nucleotides read TGTGCCAGCAGCCAAGGCCGGCAGGGACCCTACAATGAGCAGTTCTTC. V gene TRBV14 combines with J gene TRBJ2-1; either TRBD1 or TRBD2 may fit D (5 bases each). Germline V gene lookup returns CDR1 SGHDN and CDR2 FVKESK. V was pared by 1 base and J by 2 bases, with 12 bases between. The CDR3 runs 16 residues.

The V gene is TRBV20-1, the J gene TRBJ1-5; D gene uncertain. Germline CDR1 DFQATT, CDR2 SNEGSKA (reference sequence). This CDR3 region has 12 residues. The V and J ends lost 0 bases and 7 bases respectively, with 7 bases between them. The CDR3 here is CSARDREQPQHF. Written as DNA, the CDR3 is TGCAGTGCTAGAGATAGGGAACAGCCCCAGCATTTT.

This clonotype was seen ten or more times. J is TRBJ2-3 and V is TRBV2; 9 positions match TRBD1. The CDR3 has 14 amino acids. Losses at the gene ends were 4 bases for V and 5 bases for J; bases not matched to a gene: 4. Germline CDR1 and CDR2: SNHLY and FYNNEI. The CDR3 region has the DNA TGTGCCAGCAGTGTGGGACAGGGTATAGATACGCAGTATTTT. Its protein product is CASSVGQGIDTQYF.

This clonotype was detected a few times. For the CDR3, the DNA is TGTGCCAGCAGACGGGACCCCATGATGGCTAATGAAAAACTGTTTTTT. Its translation: CASRRDPMMANEKLFF. The chain uses TRBV5-5 and TRBJ1-4; D is perhaps TRBD1 (5 bases). CDR3 length: 16 residues. Deletions cut 5 bases from V and 3 bases from J, with 17 bases between. CDR1 and CDR2 (germline): SGHKS, YYEKEE (reference sequence).

The chain is built from TRBV24-1 and TRBJ2-1, with 9 bases identical to TRBD2. V dropped 2 bases and J dropped 4; count of bases not matched to a gene: 8. This CDR3 region has 17 residues. Germline loops: CDR1 KGHDR, CDR2 SFDVKD. The CDR3 reads CATSDSSGGHPYNEQFF. The CDR3 nucleotides read TGTGCCACCAGTGATTCGAGCGGGGGGCACCCTTACAATGAGCAGTTCTTC.

This sequence joins TRBV6-5 and TRBJ1-2, with TRBD1 as a possible D gene (6 bases). V dropped 4 bases and J dropped 8 bases, with 14 bases sitting between them. The germline V gene has CDR1 MNHEY and CDR2 SVGAGI. This CDR3 is built from 13 residues. This CDR3 reads CASSSQGTGGYTF. In nucleotides, the CDR3 is TGTGCCAGCAGTTCCCAGGGGACGGGAGGCTACACCTTC.

The table lists this clonotype with many counts. V usage is TRBV5-1 and J usage is TRBJ2-2; 8 bases are a match to TRBD1. Germline V gives CDR1 SGHRS, CDR2 YFSETQ. The V and J ends lost 3 bases and 4 bases, in that order; junction bases with no gene match: 8. The CDR3 has 16 amino acids. The CDR3, as DNA: TGCGCCAGCAGCTGGGACAGGAGCCTAGGCACCGGGGAGCTGTTTTTT. This encodes CASSWDRSLGTGELFF.

This clonotype was picked up a small number of times. The V gene is TRBV12-3 or TRBV12-4, the J gene TRBJ1-1, with D possibly being TRBD1 (6 bases). The CDR3 is 12 amino acids. Deletions cut 6 bases from V and 7 bases from J, with 12 bases between. In nucleotides, the CDR3 is TGTGCCAGCAGCCCAACCAGGGGTGAAGCTTTCTTT. The encoded protein is CASSPTRGEAFF.

The chain couples TRBV20-1 to TRBJ1-2; D call uncertain. Trimming left V 4 bases short and J 4 bases short, with 19 bases between. CDR1 is DFQATT, CDR2 SNEGSKA, per germline (reference sequence). CDR3 size: 15 residues. DNA for the CDR3: TGCAGTGCTACCTCGGCCACGGCGTTTGGCTATGGCTACACCTTC. This codes for CSATSATAFGYGYTF.

This clonotype was recorded a few times. The chain uses TRBV7-9 and TRBJ1-2; D is unresolved. The V and J ends lost 1 base and 4 bases respectively, with 10 bases between them. The CDR3 has 14 amino acids. Germline CDR1 reads SEHNR; CDR2 reads FQNEAQ (reference sequence). Written as DNA, the CDR3 is TGTGCCAGCAGCTTAGATCTGGGATCCTATGGCTACACCTTC. Residues: CASSLDLGSYGYTF.

This clonotype was seen many times. The chain links TRBV28 to TRBJ2-5, with TRBD2 matching over 7 bases. CDR3 length: 18 amino acids. Per the germline V gene, CDR1 is MDHEN and CDR2 is SYDVKM. V trimming: 3 bases; J trimming: 0 bases; junction bases outside the gene matches: 13. The CDR3 sequence is CASSFNFQRGDYQETQYF. DNA for the CDR3: TGTGCCAGCAGTTTTAACTTCCAACGGGGGGACTACCAAGAGACCCAGTACTTC.